This section outlines one TCR beta chain sequence together with its context. Its specificity is not known. This sample was included in a study of cytomegalovirus exposure and HLA in healthy donors. Study-wide findings and caveats: Most TCR sequences showed up rarely, but some public TCRs showed up in many donors.

V lost 5 bases, J lost 3 bases, and 2 bases stayed unmatched. CDR3 length equals 15 residues. The germline V gene has CDR1 SGDLS and CDR2 YYNGEE. PCR used 60 Vbeta primers and 13 Jbeta primers. Original handling: Approximately 86 million unique TCR beta chains, roughly 11 million shared, were counted in a later analysis. Using immunoSEQ multiplex PCR, the repertoire was profiled, and TCRdb retains in-frame clones only, with some absent. For V, J and clone size, that table is used; D and trimming come from the DNA. This repertoire includes roughly 80,000 clones. The V call is TRBV9, the J call TRBJ2-2; 12 nucleotides align to TRBD2. The sequenced material came from PBMCs. This receptor was taken from a man aged 45 to 65 in good health and CMV-seronegative. The CDR3 DNA reads TGTGCCAGCAGGTCTAGCGGGGGGGACACCGGGGAGCTGTTTTTT. This encodes CASRSSGGDTGELFF.